The following is a T cell receptor beta chain sequence with its context. The antigen remains unidentified. CDR1 GTSNPN and CDR2 SVGIG come from the germline V gene (reference sequence). The V and J ends lost 0 bases and 6 bases respectively, with 9 bases between them. The CDR3 spans 12 residues. The data are from a study of PD-1 blockade in classical Hodgkin lymphoma. Method: immunoSEQ multiplex PCR; TCRdb's copy keeps in-frame clones and lacks some. Altogether more than 90,000 clones are present, 85% to 90% being singletons, with the ten largest covering about 6.1%. Study-level findings and limits: CD4+ TCR diversity, unlike CD8+, climbed significantly by C4D1.

Each of the patients experienced relapse following autologous stem cell transplantation, and their brentuximab vedotin exposure differed. This sequence joins TRBV30 and TRBJ2-7; D ambiguous. The origin of this receptor is a human donor with classical Hodgkin lymphoma. The sample here was peripheral blood mononuclear cells (PBMCs), taken before the second cycle of nivolumab. The CDR3 DNA reads TGTGCCTGGAGTGTAAAGGGTGGCGAGCAGTACTTC. Its protein product is CAWSVKGGEQYF.